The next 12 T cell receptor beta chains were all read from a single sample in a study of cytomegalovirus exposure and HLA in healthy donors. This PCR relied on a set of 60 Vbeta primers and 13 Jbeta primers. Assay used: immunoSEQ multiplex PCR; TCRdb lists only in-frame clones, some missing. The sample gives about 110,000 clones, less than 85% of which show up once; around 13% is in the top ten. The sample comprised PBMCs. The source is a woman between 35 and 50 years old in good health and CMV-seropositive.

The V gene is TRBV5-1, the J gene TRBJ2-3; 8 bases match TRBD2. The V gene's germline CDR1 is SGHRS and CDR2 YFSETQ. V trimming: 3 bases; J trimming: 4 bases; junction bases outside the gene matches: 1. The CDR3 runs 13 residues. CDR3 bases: TGCGCCAGCAGCTCGCGGGGGGCAGATACGCAGTATTTT. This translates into CASSSRGADTQYF.

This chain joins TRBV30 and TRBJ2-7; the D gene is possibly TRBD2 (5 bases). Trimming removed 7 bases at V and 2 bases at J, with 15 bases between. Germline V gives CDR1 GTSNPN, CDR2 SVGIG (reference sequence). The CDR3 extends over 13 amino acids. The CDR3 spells CASRSTGTYEQYF. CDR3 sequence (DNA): TGTGCCTCGAGGTCGACGGGGACCTACGAGCAGTACTTC.

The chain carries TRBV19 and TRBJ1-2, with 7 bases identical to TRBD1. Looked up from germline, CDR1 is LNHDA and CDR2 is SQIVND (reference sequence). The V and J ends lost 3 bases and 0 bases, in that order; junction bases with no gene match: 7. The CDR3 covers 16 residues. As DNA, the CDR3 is TGTGCCAGTAGTATTATAGGGGGCGCAGCTAACTATGGCTACACCTTC. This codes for CASSIIGGAANYGYTF. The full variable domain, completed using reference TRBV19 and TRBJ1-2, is DGGITQSPKYLFRKEGQNVTLSCEQNLNHDAMYWYRQDPGQGLRLIYYSQIVNDFQKGDIAEGYSVSREKKESFPLTVTSAQKNPTAFYLCASSIIGGAANYGYTFGSGTRLTVV.

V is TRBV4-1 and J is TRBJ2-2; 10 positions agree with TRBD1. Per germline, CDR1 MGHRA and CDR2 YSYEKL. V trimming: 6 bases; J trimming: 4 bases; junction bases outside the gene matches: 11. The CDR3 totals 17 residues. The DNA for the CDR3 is TGCGCCAGCAGTTTTGACTGGGACAGGGGAGGCACCGGGGAGCTGTTTTTT. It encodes CASSFDWDRGGTGELFF.

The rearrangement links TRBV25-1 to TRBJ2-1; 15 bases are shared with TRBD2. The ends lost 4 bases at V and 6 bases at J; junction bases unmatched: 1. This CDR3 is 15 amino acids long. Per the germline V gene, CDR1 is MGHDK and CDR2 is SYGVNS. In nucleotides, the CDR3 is TGTGCCAGCAGTGCGGGACTAGCGGGGGGCAATGAGCAGTTCTTC. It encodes CASSAGLAGGNEQFF.

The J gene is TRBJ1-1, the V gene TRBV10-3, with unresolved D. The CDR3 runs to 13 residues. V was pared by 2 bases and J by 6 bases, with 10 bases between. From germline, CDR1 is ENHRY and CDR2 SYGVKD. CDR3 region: CAISEGSSPEAFF. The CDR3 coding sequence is TGTGCCATCAGTGAGGGGAGTTCTCCTGAAGCTTTCTTT.

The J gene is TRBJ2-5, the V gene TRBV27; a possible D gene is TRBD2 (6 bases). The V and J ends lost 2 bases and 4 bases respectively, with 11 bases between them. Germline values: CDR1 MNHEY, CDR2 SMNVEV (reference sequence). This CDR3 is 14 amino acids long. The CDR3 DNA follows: TGTGCCAGCAGTTTAATGGGGGGAAGAGAGACCCAGTACTTC. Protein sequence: CASSLMGGRETQYF.

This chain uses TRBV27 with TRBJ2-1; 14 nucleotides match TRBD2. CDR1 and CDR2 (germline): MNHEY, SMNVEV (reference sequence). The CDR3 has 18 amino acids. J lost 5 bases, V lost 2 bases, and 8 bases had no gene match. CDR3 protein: CASSLGLAGGRRDNEQFF. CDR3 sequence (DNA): TGTGCCAGCAGTTTAGGACTAGCGGGGGGCCGCCGGGACAATGAGCAGTTCTTC.

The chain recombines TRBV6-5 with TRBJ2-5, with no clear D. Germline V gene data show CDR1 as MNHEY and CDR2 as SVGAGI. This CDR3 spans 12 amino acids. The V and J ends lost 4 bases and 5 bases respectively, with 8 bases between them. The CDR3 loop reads CASSSTRETQYF. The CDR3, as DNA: TGTGCCAGCAGTTCCACCCGGGAGACCCAGTACTTC.

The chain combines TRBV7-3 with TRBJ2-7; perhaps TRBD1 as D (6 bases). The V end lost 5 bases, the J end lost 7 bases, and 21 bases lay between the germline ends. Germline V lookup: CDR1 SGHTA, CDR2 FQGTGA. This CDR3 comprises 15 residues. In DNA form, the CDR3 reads TGTGCCAGCAGCCAATCGGGACCCTCAGGGGAGGAGCAGTACTTC. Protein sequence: CASSQSGPSGEEQYF.

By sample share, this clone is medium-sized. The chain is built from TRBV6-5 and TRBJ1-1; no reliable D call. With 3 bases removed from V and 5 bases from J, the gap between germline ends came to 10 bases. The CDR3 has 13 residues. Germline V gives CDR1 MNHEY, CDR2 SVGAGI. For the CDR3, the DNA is TGTGCCAGCAGTTATCTGGTCGGGACTGAAGCTTTCTTT. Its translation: CASSYLVGTEAFF.

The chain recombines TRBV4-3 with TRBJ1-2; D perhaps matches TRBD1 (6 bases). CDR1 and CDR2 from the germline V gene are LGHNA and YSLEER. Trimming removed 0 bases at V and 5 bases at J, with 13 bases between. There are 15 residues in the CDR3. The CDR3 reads CASSQDEGQPYGYTF. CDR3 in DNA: TGCGCCAGCAGCCAAGATGAAGGACAGCCTTATGGCTACACCTTC.